This TCR beta chain stems from a study of PD-L1 blockade in urothelial cancer. Study summary: Starting at some point between 2013 and 2014, patients were given atezolizumab (1,200 mg intravenously every 3 weeks). Men with urothelial cancer arising in the bladder made up most of the 29 patients.

TCRdb keeps only in-frame clones here, not all; method: immunoSEQ multiplex PCR. The repertoire includes 55,000 to 85,000 clones, approximately 88% of them detected once, and 3% to 4% sits in the top ten. For each patient, 1 to 8 samples were obtained, pretreatment and on-treatment. Specimen: PBMCs, collected around atezolizumab (anti-PD-L1) treatment. This clonotype was obtained from a man aged 55 to 70 with urothelial cancer.

CDR3 DNA: TGTGCCAGCAGCCTCGGACAGGGGGGGGATGAAAAACTGTTTTTT. Translation gives CASSLGQGGDEKLFF. The chain combines TRBV4-2 with TRBJ1-4; TRBD1 agrees at 10 bases. Germline CDR1 is LGHNA and CDR2 is YNFKEQ. V was clipped by 4 bases and J by 6 bases; unmatched bases: 5. CDR3 size: 15 residues.